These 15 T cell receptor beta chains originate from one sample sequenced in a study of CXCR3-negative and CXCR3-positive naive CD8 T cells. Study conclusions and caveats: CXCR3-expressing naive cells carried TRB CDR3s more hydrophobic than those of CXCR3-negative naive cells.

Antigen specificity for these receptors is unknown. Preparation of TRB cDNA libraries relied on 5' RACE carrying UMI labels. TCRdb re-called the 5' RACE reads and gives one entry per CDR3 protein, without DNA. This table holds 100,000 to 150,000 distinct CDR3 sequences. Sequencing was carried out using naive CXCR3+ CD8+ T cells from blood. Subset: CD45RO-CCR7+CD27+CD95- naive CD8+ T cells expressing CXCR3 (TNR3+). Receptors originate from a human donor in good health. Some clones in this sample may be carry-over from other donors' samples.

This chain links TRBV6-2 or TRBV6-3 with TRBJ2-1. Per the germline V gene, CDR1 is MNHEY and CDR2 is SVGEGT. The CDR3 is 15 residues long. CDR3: CASSYLRGSYNEQFF.

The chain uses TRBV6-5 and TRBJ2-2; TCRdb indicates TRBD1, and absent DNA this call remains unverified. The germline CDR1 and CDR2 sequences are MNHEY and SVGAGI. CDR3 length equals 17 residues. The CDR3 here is CASSYSDRGLGTGELFF.

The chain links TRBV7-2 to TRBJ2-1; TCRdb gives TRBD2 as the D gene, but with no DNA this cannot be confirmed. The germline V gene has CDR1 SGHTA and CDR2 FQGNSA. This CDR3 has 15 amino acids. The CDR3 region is CASSFPGTNYNEQFF. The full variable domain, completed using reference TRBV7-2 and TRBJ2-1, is GAGVSQSPSNKVTEKGKDVELRCDPISGHTALYWYRQSLGQGLEFLIYFQGNSAPDKSGLPSDRFSAERTGGSVSTLTIQRTQQEDSAVYLCASSFPGTNYNEQFFGPGTRLTVL.

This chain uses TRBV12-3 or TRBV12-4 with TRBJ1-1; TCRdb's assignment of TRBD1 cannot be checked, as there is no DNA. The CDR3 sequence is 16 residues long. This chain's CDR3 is CASRTGQGLMNTEAFF.

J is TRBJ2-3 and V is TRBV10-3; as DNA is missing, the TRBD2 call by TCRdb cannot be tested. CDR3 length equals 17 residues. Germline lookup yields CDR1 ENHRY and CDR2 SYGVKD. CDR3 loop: CAISESGLALSTDTQYF.

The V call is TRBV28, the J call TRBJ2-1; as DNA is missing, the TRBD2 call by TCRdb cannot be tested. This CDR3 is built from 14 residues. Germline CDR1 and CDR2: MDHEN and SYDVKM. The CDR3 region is CASLSGSFGNEQFF.

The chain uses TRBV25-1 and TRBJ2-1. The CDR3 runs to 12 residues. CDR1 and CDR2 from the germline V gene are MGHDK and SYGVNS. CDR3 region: CASSVLGNEQFF.

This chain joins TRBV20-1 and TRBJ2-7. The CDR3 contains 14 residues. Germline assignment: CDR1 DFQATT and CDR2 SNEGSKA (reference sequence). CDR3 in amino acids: CSARDTSRWYEQYF.

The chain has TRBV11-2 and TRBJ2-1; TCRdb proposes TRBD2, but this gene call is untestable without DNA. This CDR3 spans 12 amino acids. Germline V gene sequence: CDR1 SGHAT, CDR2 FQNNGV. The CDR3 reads CASKLGGNEQFF.

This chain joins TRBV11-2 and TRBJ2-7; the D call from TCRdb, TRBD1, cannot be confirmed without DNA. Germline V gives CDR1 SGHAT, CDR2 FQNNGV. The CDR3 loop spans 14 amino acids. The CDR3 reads CASSSWDRVHEQYF.

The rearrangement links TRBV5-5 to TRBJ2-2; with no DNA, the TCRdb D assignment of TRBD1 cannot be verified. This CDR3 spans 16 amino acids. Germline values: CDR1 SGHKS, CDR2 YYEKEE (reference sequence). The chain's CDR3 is CASSLGLDSNTGELFF.

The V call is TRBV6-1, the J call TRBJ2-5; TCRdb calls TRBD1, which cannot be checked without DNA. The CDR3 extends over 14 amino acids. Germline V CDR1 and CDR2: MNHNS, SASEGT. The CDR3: CASSGDGSGETQYF.

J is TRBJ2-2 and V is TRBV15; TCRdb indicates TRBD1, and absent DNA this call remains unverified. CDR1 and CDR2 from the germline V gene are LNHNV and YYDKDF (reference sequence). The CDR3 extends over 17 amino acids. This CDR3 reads CATSRPQPGQSTGELFF.

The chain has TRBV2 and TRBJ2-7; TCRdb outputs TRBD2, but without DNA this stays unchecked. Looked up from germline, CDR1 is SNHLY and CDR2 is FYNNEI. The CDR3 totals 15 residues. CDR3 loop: CASSEAPRGYGEQYF.

The CDR3 sequence: CSAEGGRDYNEQFF. V is TRBV29-1 and J is TRBJ2-1; the D call of TRBD2 rests on TCRdb alone, since no DNA is present to check it. CDR1 is SQVTM and CDR2 is ANQGSEA in the germline V gene. This CDR3 has 14 residues.